Shown below are 20 T cell receptor beta chains from a single sample sequenced in a study of T-cell reconstitution after alpha-beta-depleted transplantation in children. It was with unique molecular identifiers that the TCRbeta library was prepared. TCRdb re-called the PCR reads with MiXCR, one entry per CDR3 protein. The sample holds 800,000 to 1,000,000 distinct CDR3 sequences, around 30% seen once. The sequencing here drew on PBMCs, mostly from graft donor cells, taken 360 days after TCRalphabeta/CD19-depleted stem cell transplant. Every receptor here comes from a boy in the first two years of life who had a stem cell transplant for SCID, so the T cells may come from the graft donor.

CDR3 residues: CASSERDPEETQYF. DNA for the CDR3: TGTGCCAGCAGTGAACGGGACCCCGAGGAGACCCAGTACTTC. This chain connects TRBV25-1 to TRBJ2-5, with D perhaps TRBD1 or TRBD2 (5 bases each). In germline, CDR1 is MGHDK, CDR2 SYGVNS. The CDR3 length is 14 residues. The V end was cut by 2 bases, the J end by 5 bases, with 12 bases between.

The chain carries TRBV7-2 and TRBJ2-3; TRBD2 matches 7 bases. The junction had 9 bases not matched to a gene; V was cut back by 2 bases and J by 13 bases. Looked up from germline, CDR1 is SGHTA and CDR2 is FQGNSA. CDR3 length: 13 residues. The CDR3 DNA sequence: TGTGCCAGCAGCTTAAACCTAGCGGCCGGAGAGTATTTT. This sequence encodes CASSLNLAAGEYF.

V is TRBV15 and J is TRBJ2-3; possible D gene TRBD2, 6 bases. V lost 0 bases and J 5 bases, leaving 18 bases between the germline ends. The germline V gene has CDR1 LNHNV and CDR2 YYDKDF (reference sequence). The CDR3 extends over 17 amino acids. The CDR3 loop reads CATSRDIQGGERDTQYF. The CDR3 region has the DNA TGTGCCACCAGCAGAGATATTCAGGGCGGGGAGAGAGATACGCAGTATTTT. Filled out from reference TRBV15 and TRBJ2-3, the complete variable domain reads DAMVIQNPRYQVTQFGKPVTLSCSQTLNHNVMYWYQQKSSQAPKLLFHYYDKDFNNEADTPDNFQSRRPNTSFCFLDIRSPGLGDTAMYLCATSRDIQGGERDTQYFGPGTRLTVL.

This chain joins TRBV5-1 and TRBJ1-1, with a weak D call TRBD1 (5 bases). V lost 0 bases and J lost 6, with 15 bases in between. Germline lookup yields CDR1 SGHRS and CDR2 YFSETQ. The CDR3 spans 15 residues. CDR3: CASSLVVAGSAEAFF. DNA for the CDR3: TGCGCCAGCAGCTTGGTTGTCGCAGGGTCGGCTGAAGCTTTCTTT.

The CDR3 DNA sequence: TGCAGTGCTATGGGCGATCAAGCAACTAATGAAAAACTGTTTTTT. Its protein is CSAMGDQATNEKLFF. This chain uses TRBV20-1 with TRBJ1-4; no reliable D call. The CDR3 has 15 residues. V lost 4 bases and J lost 0, with 12 bases in between. The germline V gene has CDR1 DFQATT and CDR2 SNEGSKA (reference sequence).

There are a few counts of this clonotype. The rearrangement links TRBV2 to TRBJ2-3; 7 positions agree with TRBD2. V trimming: 3 bases; J trimming: 3 bases; junction bases outside the gene matches: 6. Germline loops: CDR1 SNHLY, CDR2 FYNNEI. The CDR3 consists of 15 residues. In nucleotides, the CDR3 is TGTGCCAGCAGTGAGGCCGGGACTACTACAGATACGCAGTATTTT. Protein sequence: CASSEAGTTTDTQYF. The variable domain in full, completed from reference TRBV2 and TRBJ2-3, reads EPEVTQTPSHQVTQMGQEVILRCVPISNHLYFYWYRQILGQKVEFLVSFYNNEISEKSEIFDDQFSVERPDGSNFTLKIRSTKLEDSAMYFCASSEAGTTTDTQYFGPGTRLTVL.

The chain joins TRBV3-1 to TRBJ2-1, with 8 bases aligning to TRBD2. CDR3 length: 17 residues. The trim removed 7 bases at V and 3 bases at J, leaving 14 bases unmatched. CDR1 and CDR2 from the germline V gene are LGHDT and YNNKEL (reference sequence). The CDR3 here is CASTRGGTGLFYNEQFF. The CDR3, as DNA: TGTGCCAGCACCCGGGGGGGGACCGGTCTGTTCTACAATGAGCAGTTCTTC.

There are a few counts of this clonotype. The V and J genes are TRBV20-1 and TRBJ1-4, with 10 nucleotides matching TRBD1. Germline V gene lookup returns CDR1 DFQATT and CDR2 SNEGSKA (reference sequence). The CDR3 has 14 residues. V shed 6 bases and J 4 bases; nucleotides not matched to a gene: 5. CDR3 loop: CSAPDRGLNEKLFF. CDR3 bases: TGCAGTGCCCCAGACAGGGGGCTTAATGAAAAACTGTTTTTT.

This clonotype occurred many times. The gene calls are TRBV5-1 and TRBJ2-3; 11 bases fit TRBD2. The V gene end was trimmed by 5 bases and the J gene end by 0 bases; junction bases not matched to a gene: 5. The CDR3 has 16 amino acids. Germline CDR1 SGHRS, CDR2 YFSETQ. The CDR3 protein is CASSRTSGGSTDTQYF. The CDR3 region has the DNA TGCGCCAGCAGTCGCACTAGCGGGGGTAGCACAGATACGCAGTATTTT.

This clonotype was detected a few times. Here the CDR3 reads CASSPPGLAGGHNEQFF. The CDR3 bases are TGTGCCAGCTCACCTCCGGGACTAGCGGGAGGTCACAATGAGCAGTTCTTC. The V and J genes are TRBV18 and TRBJ2-1; 15 bases fit TRBD2. The ends lost 3 bases at V and 5 bases at J; junction bases unmatched: 5. The CDR3 has 17 amino acids. The germline V gene has CDR1 KGHSH and CDR2 LQKENI.

This clonotype was picked up a small number of times. This chain joins TRBV12-3 or TRBV12-4 and TRBJ2-3; TRBD2 aligns across 7 bases. The J segment lost 0 bases and the V segment lost 3 bases, leaving 6 bases of the junction unmatched. The CDR3 loop spans 16 amino acids. CDR3 sequence reads: CASSLGGPLSTDTQYF. The CDR3, as DNA: TGTGCCAGCAGTTTGGGAGGGCCACTTAGCACAGATACGCAGTATTTT.

V and J are TRBV7-2 and TRBJ2-3; D uncertain. Germline V lookup: CDR1 SGHTA, CDR2 FQGNSA. There are 14 residues in the CDR3. V lost 6 bases to trimming and J lost 3 bases, with 13 bases between them. CDR3 in DNA: TGTGCCAGCAGTCGAGTTCCGTGGACAGATACGCAGTATTTT. Translating gives CASSRVPWTDTQYF.

The rearrangement uses TRBV29-1 and TRBJ2-5; D uncertain. Germline V gene sequence: CDR1 SQVTM, CDR2 ANQGSEA. V was trimmed by 7 bases and J by 2 bases, leaving 17 bases between them. This CDR3 contains 14 residues. The CDR3 is CSAPRGSGQETQYF. CDR3 sequence (DNA): TGCAGCGCCCCGCGTGGGTCGGGTCAAGAGACCCAGTACTTC.

This clonotype has a handful of counts. The CDR3 nucleotides are TGTGCCAGCAGTGACGGGATACTGAACACTGAAGCTTTCTTT. It is translated as CASSDGILNTEAFF. The chain combines TRBV12-3 or TRBV12-4 with TRBJ1-1; D unresolved. V was cut by 5 bases and J by 0 bases, with 10 bases left in between. This CDR3 contains 14 residues.

Only a few counts were recorded for this clonotype. The chain is built from TRBV5-1 and TRBJ2-1; 8 bases are shared with TRBD2. The germline V gene encodes CDR1 SGHRS and CDR2 YFSETQ. After removal of 4 bases from V and 0 bases from J, the junction contained 9 bases not matched to a gene. The CDR3 length is 17 residues. As DNA, the CDR3 is TGCGCCAGCAGCCCATGGGGGAGCGGGGGCTCCTACAATGAGCAGTTCTTC. This codes for CASSPWGSGGSYNEQFF.

This clonotype has a handful of counts. The chain recombines TRBV4-2 with TRBJ2-2, with D hard to call. V shed 2 bases and J shed 2 bases, with 15 bases lying between them. CDR3 size: 17 residues. Germline assignment: CDR1 LGHNA and CDR2 YNFKEQ. The CDR3 DNA reads TGTGCCAGCAGCCAACCTGGACGAATTCCAAACACCGGGGAGCTGTTTTTT. It specifies CASSQPGRIPNTGELFF.

The chain recombines TRBV20-1 with TRBJ1-5, with D hard to call. V was clipped by 5 bases and J by 4 bases, with 15 bases between them. Germline V gives CDR1 DFQATT, CDR2 SNEGSKA (reference sequence). This CDR3 contains 14 residues. DNA for the CDR3: TGCAGTGCTCCGGGAGGAACAACAAATCAGCCCCAGCATTTT. The encoded protein is CSAPGGTTNQPQHF.

The sample holds a few counts of this clonotype. This chain connects TRBV12-3 or TRBV12-4 to TRBJ1-1; D might be TRBD1 (6 bases). Trimming took 6 bases from V and 8 from J, leaving 16 bases between them. The CDR3 has 13 amino acids. The CDR3 here is CASSLQRTEEAFF. DNA for the CDR3: TGTGCCAGCAGCCTCCAGCGGACAGAAGAAGCTTTCTTT.

This clonotype has a handful of counts. This chain connects TRBV2 to TRBJ2-5; TRBD2 might be the D (6 bases). Per the germline V gene, CDR1 is SNHLY and CDR2 is FYNNEI. V lost 3 bases and J 5 bases, leaving 16 bases between the germline ends. The CDR3 totals 15 residues. Here the CDR3 reads CASSDERATGETQYF. The CDR3 region has the DNA TGTGCCAGCAGTGATGAGCGGGCGACCGGGGAGACCCAGTACTTC.

V and J are TRBV20-1 and TRBJ1-1; possibly TRBD1 for D (5 bases). This CDR3 has 17 residues. CDR1 is DFQATT, CDR2 SNEGSKA, per germline (reference sequence). The V gene lost 6 bases and the J gene lost 11 bases, with 34 bases spanning the gap. The CDR3 region has the DNA TGCAGTGCCCCTGGGTTGGGTCGGGGACGCTCCGGGGACGGCGCTTTCTTT. It specifies CSAPGLGRGRSGDGAFF.